These 21 T cell receptor beta chains share one sample of origin, sequenced in a study of blood T cell repertoires in COVID-19. The assay was immunoSEQ multiplex PCR, and TCRdb's table has in-frame clones only and misses some. In the table there are roughly 410,000 clones, about 87% of which are singletons. The specimen was peripheral blood. Receptors originate from a woman aged 60-75 years with COVID-19, enrolled during active disease.

V is TRBV7-2 and J is TRBJ1-3; TRBD1 matches 7 bases. CDR3 length equals 13 residues. In germline, CDR1 is SGHTA, CDR2 FQGNSA. J was trimmed by 3 bases and V by 6 bases; bases with no gene match: 2. The CDR3 region is CASRRQGGNTIYF. CDR3 nucleotide sequence: TGTGCCAGCAGACGACAGGGTGGAAACACCATATATTTT.

This clone was recorded a few times. The V call is TRBV4-2, the J call TRBJ1-6; D gene ambiguous. V lost 1 base, J lost 1 base, and 8 bases lay in between. CDR3 length equals 16 residues. Per the germline V gene, CDR1 is LGHNA and CDR2 is YNFKEQ. The DNA for the CDR3 is TGTGCCAGCAGCCAAGGCTTGCGGTCCTATAATTCACCCCTCCACTTT. Its protein product is CASSQGLRSYNSPLHF.

The chain carries TRBV30 and TRBJ1-2, with D perhaps TRBD1 (6 bases). Germline V gives CDR1 GTSNPN, CDR2 SVGIG (reference sequence). V lost 1 base and J 7 bases, leaving 19 bases between the germline ends. The CDR3 runs to 15 residues. The CDR3 loop is CAWSGWNREEAGYTF. The CDR3, as DNA: TGTGCCTGGAGTGGTTGGAACAGGGAAGAGGCTGGCTACACCTTC.

There are a few counts of this clone. The chain couples TRBV29-1 to TRBJ1-2; 7 bases agree with TRBD1. Unmatched junction bases numbered 0, after V lost 5 bases and J lost 3 bases. The CDR3 covers 11 residues. CDR1 SQVTM and CDR2 ANQGSEA come from the germline V gene. The CDR3 DNA follows: TGCAGCGTTACAGGGGACTATGGCTACACCTTC. Encoded protein: CSVTGDYGYTF.

V usage is TRBV25-1 and J usage is TRBJ1-3; D gene uncertain. The germline CDR1 and CDR2 sequences are MGHDK and SYGVNS. The CDR3 totals 15 residues. With 0 bases removed from V and 8 bases from J, the gap between germline ends came to 14 bases. CDR3 nucleotides: TGTGCCAGCAGTGAATATGGCCTCGGGGAAGACACCATATATTTT. As protein: CASSEYGLGEDTIYF.

The chain recombines TRBV29-1 with TRBJ1-2, with 7 bases fitting TRBD1. Germline loops: CDR1 SQVTM, CDR2 ANQGSEA. The CDR3 runs 14 residues. J lost 11 bases, V lost 2 bases, and 14 bases had no gene match. The CDR3 protein is CSVEHRDSSIGYTF. The DNA for the CDR3 is TGCAGCGTTGAACATAGGGACAGTTCTATCGGTTACACCTTC.

The rearrangement uses TRBV11-2 and TRBJ2-7; the match to TRBD2 covers 9 bases. Germline CDR1 SGHAT, CDR2 FQNNGV. Unmatched junction bases numbered 6, after V lost 6 bases and J lost 3 bases. The CDR3 runs 14 residues. CDR3 sequence (DNA): TGTGCCAGCAGTCTTGGGACTAGCCGCTACGAGCAGTACTTC. Protein product: CASSLGTSRYEQYF.

The table lists this clone with a few counts. V is TRBV4-1 and J is TRBJ1-5; 7 bases agree with TRBD1. Losses at the gene ends were 5 bases for V and 6 bases for J; bases not matched to a gene: 13. This CDR3 spans 16 amino acids. The germline CDR1 and CDR2 sequences are MGHRA and YSYEKL. The CDR3 nucleotides read TGCGCCAGCAGCGAGGGGGCTCCTGCTCCGGGTCAGCCCCAGCATTTT. It specifies CASSEGAPAPGQPQHF.

V is TRBV6-5 and J is TRBJ1-2, with TRBD1 matching over 11 bases. From germline, CDR1 is MNHEY and CDR2 SVGAGI. The trim removed 7 bases at V and 6 bases at J, leaving 7 bases unmatched. CDR3 size: 14 residues. CDR3 sequence reads: CASIRDRGNHGYTF. The DNA for the CDR3 is TGTGCCAGCATCCGGGACAGGGGGAATCATGGCTACACCTTC.

V is TRBV19 and J is TRBJ2-7; 9 bases fit TRBD2. Unmatched junction bases numbered 6, after V lost 3 bases and J lost 3 bases. The CDR3 runs 15 residues. Germline CDR1 LNHDA, CDR2 SQIVND (reference sequence). CDR3 residues: CASSIRSGGIYEQYF. The CDR3 nucleotides read TGTGCCAGTAGTATCCGAAGCGGGGGGATCTACGAGCAGTACTTC.

The V gene is TRBV11-2, the J gene TRBJ2-7; 7 nucleotides line up with TRBD1. J lost 5 bases, V lost 5 bases, and 15 bases had no gene match. Germline CDR1 is SGHAT and CDR2 is FQNNGV. This CDR3 is built from 16 residues. The CDR3 sequence is CASSLTLRDRPDEQYF. Written as DNA, the CDR3 is TGTGCCAGCAGCCTCACCCTCCGGGACAGACCTGACGAGCAGTACTTC.

The gene calls are TRBV7-2 and TRBJ2-7, with 10 bases that match TRBD1. Germline V gene lookup returns CDR1 SGHTA and CDR2 FQGNSA. The CDR3 spans 15 residues. With 3 bases clipped from V and 6 bases from J, the junction kept 8 bases outside the gene matches. The CDR3 here is CASSFMGQGLSEQYF. The CDR3 region has the DNA TGTGCCAGCAGCTTCATGGGACAGGGGCTGAGCGAGCAGTACTTC. The whole variable domain, remainder taken from reference TRBV7-2 and TRBJ2-7, is GAGVSQSPSNKVTEKGKDVELRCDPISGHTALYWYRQSLGQGLEFLIYFQGNSAPDKSGLPSDRFSAERTGGSVSTLTIQRTQQEDSAVYLCASSFMGQGLSEQYFGPGTRLTVT.

This chain links TRBV4-2 with TRBJ2-2; TRBD2 agrees at 12 bases. The CDR3 totals 17 residues. In germline, CDR1 is LGHNA, CDR2 YNFKEQ. J lost 6 bases, V lost 0 bases, and 5 bases had no gene match. The CDR3, as DNA: TGTGCCAGCAGCCAAGATACGACTAGCGGGGGCCCCGGGGAGCTGTTTTTT. Translated: CASSQDTTSGGPGELFF.

As to this clone: An end of the junction differs from the germline gene, which may be a read error. V is TRBV2 and J is TRBJ2-5; 9 bases fit TRBD2. This CDR3 contains 15 residues. Germline values: CDR1 SNHLY, CDR2 FYNNEI. CDR3 region: CASSEAGGLKETQYF. As DNA, the CDR3 is TGTGCCAGCAGCGAAGCGGGGGGTCTCAAAGAGACCCAGTACTTC.

The CDR3 sequence is CATSWGQGPNTGELFF. CDR3 in DNA: TGTGCCACCAGCTGGGGACAGGGCCCGAACACCGGGGAGCTGTTTTTT. This chain joins TRBV15 and TRBJ2-2, with 9 bases fitting TRBD1. J gave up 0 bases and V 5 bases, and 4 bases lay outside the gene matches. Germline lookup yields CDR1 LNHNV and CDR2 YYDKDF (reference sequence). The CDR3 has 16 amino acids.

Written as DNA, the CDR3 is TGTGCCAGCAGTGATCCGACAGCTAGCGGGGGGGTGTTTGAGCAGTTCTTC. Translation: CASSDPTASGGVFEQFF. The genes are TRBV25-1 and TRBJ2-1, with 12 nucleotides matching TRBD2. V shed 3 bases and J 9 bases; nucleotides not matched to a gene: 12. The germline V gene encodes CDR1 MGHDK and CDR2 SYGVNS. The CDR3 spans 17 residues.

This clone was observed once. The chain has TRBV25-1 and TRBJ2-7; TRBD2 matches 8 bases. The CDR3 has 14 residues. The trim removed 3 bases at V and 6 bases at J, leaving 7 bases unmatched. The germline V gene encodes CDR1 MGHDK and CDR2 SYGVNS. The CDR3 loop is CASSDTRGGREQYF. In nucleotides, the CDR3 is TGTGCCAGCAGTGACACTCGGGGGGGTCGCGAGCAGTACTTC.

J is TRBJ1-1 and V is TRBV6-5; 7 bases map to TRBD1. There are 14 residues in the CDR3. CDR1 and CDR2 (germline): MNHEY, SVGAGI. The ends lost 7 bases at V and 5 bases at J; junction bases unmatched: 10. The CDR3 sequence is CASTINHRGTEAFF. The DNA of the CDR3 is TGTGCCAGCACTATAAACCACAGGGGAACTGAAGCTTTCTTT.

This rearrangement joins TRBV19 to TRBJ1-1, with D perhaps TRBD1 (6 bases). Germline V gene lookup returns CDR1 LNHDA and CDR2 SQIVND (reference sequence). CDR3 length: 15 amino acids. Trimming pared 5 bases from V and 5 bases from J, leaving 18 bases between. The CDR3 here is CASSSRGAMGTEAFF. CDR3 DNA: TGTGCCAGTAGTTCCCGGGGGGCCATGGGGACTGAAGCTTTCTTT.

V is TRBV5-1 and J is TRBJ1-3, with a possible D match to TRBD1 (6 bases). The V gene lost 3 bases and the J gene lost 2 bases, with 15 bases spanning the gap. Germline CDR1 and CDR2: SGHRS and YFSETQ. The CDR3 extends over 16 amino acids. CDR3 loop: CASSSQPRGAGNTIYF. In nucleotides, the CDR3 is TGCGCCAGCAGCTCTCAGCCCAGGGGCGCTGGAAACACCATATATTTT.

J is TRBJ2-3 and V is TRBV9, with 7 bases that match TRBD2. The V segment lost 0 bases and the J segment 3 bases; nucleotides outside the gene matches: 4. Germline V gene lookup returns CDR1 SGDLS and CDR2 YYNGEE. The CDR3 is 15 amino acids. The CDR3 sequence is CASSVGLAETDTQYF. For the CDR3, the DNA is TGTGCCAGCAGCGTAGGTCTAGCGGAGACAGATACGCAGTATTTT.